This TCR beta chain stems from a study of CD8 T cells in Susac syndrome. Looked up from germline, CDR1 is LNHDA and CDR2 is SQIVND (reference sequence). The CDR3 has 16 residues. Unmatched junction bases numbered 5, after V lost 5 bases and J lost 6 bases. cDNA came from around 0.5 to 1 ug RNA primed by random hexamers. TCRdb recomputed calls from the immunoSEQ multiplex PCR reads with MiXCR, one row per CDR3 protein. This table has about 120,000 distinct CDR3 sequences, 94% appearing once. TEMRA cells were FACS-enriched and CD8+ and CD4+ T cells negatively isolated. The sequence came from a human donor in good health. The chain links TRBV19 to TRBJ2-1; 15 bases fit TRBD2. Sequenced input: CD4+ T cells from PBMCs. CDR3 amino acids: CASSPGTSGRSNEQFF. For the CDR3, the DNA is TGTGCCAGTAGTCCTGGGACTAGCGGGAGGAGCAATGAGCAGTTCTTC.